This T cell receptor (beta chain) was documented in a study of blood T cell repertoires in COVID-19. CDR3 length: 15 amino acids. Germline CDR1 reads SNHLY; CDR2 reads FYNNEI. V was clipped by 6 bases and J by 3 bases, with 15 bases between them. Profiling relied on immunoSEQ multiplex PCR, and the TCRdb table lists in-frame clones only, not all of them. Seen here are about 210,000 clones, almost 85% observed once, and the top ten hold about 12%. The sequenced sample was peripheral blood. This clonotype originated in a woman aged 40 to 50 with acute or convalescent COVID-19. This chain connects TRBV2 to TRBJ2-1; D ambiguous. The CDR3: CASRDQTSRYNEQFF. CDR3 nucleotide sequence: TGTGCCAGCAGAGACCAGACATCTCGCTACAATGAGCAGTTCTTC.